The clone carrying this T cell receptor (beta chain) turned up a few times. What it recognizes is unknown. The data originate from a study of blood T cells in healthy people across ages. Findings and caveats of the study: The diversity estimates, figures obtained from one million T cells, were considered underestimates.

Caucasian, healthy and from Russia, the donors were aged between about 6 and 90. Germline-derived CDR1 and CDR2 are MNHEY and SVGAGI. CDR3 length: 14 amino acids. V was pared by 4 bases and J by 8 bases, with 18 bases between. It was with a sample-barcoded 5' primer and a J-beta primer mix that a second PCR of roughly 7 to 12 cycles was run. Tagging of each cDNA molecule was performed by a template-switch adaptor with 12 random nucleotides. TCRdb re-derived calls from the 5' RACE reads in MiXCR, one entry per CDR3 protein. The sample holds around 600,000 distinct CDR3 sequences, more than 45% seen once.

The chain combines TRBV6-5 with TRBJ2-7; the D gene is possibly TRBD1 (6 bases). This TCR was recovered from a man aged 80 or over in good health. Sequencing used blood. The CDR3 DNA follows: TGTGCCAGCAGTTCCCCGGGACACCTCCCTAAGCAGTACTTC. The encoded protein is CASSSPGHLPKQYF.